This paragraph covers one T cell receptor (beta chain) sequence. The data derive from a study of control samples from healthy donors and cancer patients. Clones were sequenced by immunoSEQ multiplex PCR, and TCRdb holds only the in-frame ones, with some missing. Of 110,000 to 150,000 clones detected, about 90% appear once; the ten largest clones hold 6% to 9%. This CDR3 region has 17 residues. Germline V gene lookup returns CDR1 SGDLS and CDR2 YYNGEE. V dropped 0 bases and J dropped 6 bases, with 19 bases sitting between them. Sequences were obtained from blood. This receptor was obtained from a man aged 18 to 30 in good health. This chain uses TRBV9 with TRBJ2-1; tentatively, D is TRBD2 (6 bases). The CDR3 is CASSVGWGGMGINEQFF. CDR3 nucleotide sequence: TGTGCCAGCAGCGTAGGTTGGGGAGGCATGGGCATCAATGAGCAGTTCTTC. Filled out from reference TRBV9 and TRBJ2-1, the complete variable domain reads DSGVTQTPKHLITATGQRVTLRCSPRSGDLSVYWYQQSLDQGLQFLIQYYNGEERAKGNILERFSAQQFPDLHSELNLSSLELGDSALYFCASSVGWGGMGINEQFFGPGTRLTVL.